Listed below are T cell receptor beta chains from one sample, sequenced in a study of regulatory T cells in long-lasting Graves disease. One entry per CDR3 protein, called by TCRdb with MiXCR from the multiplex PCR reads. The sample contains 350,000 to 500,000 distinct CDR3 sequences, 11% to 15% of which appear only once. These data also featured in a second study, about T cells in Graves' hyperthyroidism and ophthalmopathy.

Sequencing used peripheral blood mononuclear cells (PBMCs), obtained at new diagnosis, from a patient treated with antithyroid drugs. These receptors all stem from a woman aged 45-65 years with Graves disease. Both conserved end residues are part of each CDR3. The D gene is left open where the match is weak. The size field is filled for only some rows; it gives once, few, many or a size class.

j_call,v_call,d_call,clone_size,cdr3_aa,cdr3_nt
TRBJ1-2,TRBV11-2,NA,many,CASSLDSPGGYTF,TGTGCCAGCAGCTTAGATTCCCCTGGGGGCTACACCTTC
TRBJ2-1,TRBV6-2/TRBV6-3,TRBD2,many,CASRLTSGRARNEQFF,TGTGCCAGCAGACTCACTAGCGGGAGGGCCAGGAATGAGCAGTTCTTC
TRBJ2-1,TRBV10-3,NA,many,CATDPGVGYNEQFF,TGTGCCACCGATCCCGGGGTCGGCTACAATGAGCAGTTCTTC
TRBJ2-7,TRBV27,NA,few,CASSNMEKEYF,TGTGCCAGCAGCAACATGGAGAAGGAGTACTTC
TRBJ2-2,TRBV2,TRBD2,many,CASSELAGERGELFF,TGTGCCAGCAGTGAACTAGCGGGGGAACGCGGGGAGCTGTTTTTT
TRBJ1-5,TRBV3-1,NA,many,CASSLKGLGQPQHF,TGTGCCAGCAGCCTTAAGGGGCTGGGTCAGCCCCAGCATTTT
TRBJ2-3,TRBV28,TRBD1,many,CASSMRGLSVDTQYF,TGTGCCAGCAGCATGAGGGGGCTGAGTGTAGATACGCAGTATTTT
TRBJ1-1,TRBV7-8,NA,many,CASSANTGYGSTEAFF,TGTGCCAGCAGCGCTAACACAGGGTACGGATCCACTGAAGCTTTCTTT
TRBJ1-2,TRBV28,NA,many,CASMAGQPYGYTF,TGTGCCAGCATGGCCGGGCAGCCCTATGGCTACACCTTC
TRBJ2-1,TRBV10-3,TRBD2,NA,CAISGGDSGRTSYNEQFF,TGTGCCATCAGTGGGGGGGATAGCGGGAGAACCTCCTACAATGAGCAGTTCTTC
TRBJ2-1,TRBV6-1,TRBD2,many,CASSDWGAGAYNEQFF,TGTGCCAGCAGTGACTGGGGAGCGGGAGCCTACAATGAGCAGTTCTTC
TRBJ2-5,TRBV20-1,NA,NA,CSAPRLVGETQYF,TGCAGTGCTCCCCGACTAGTAGGGGAGACCCAGTACTTC
TRBJ1-1,TRBV24-1,NA,NA,CATSDFTGGAFF,TGTGCCACCAGTGATTTTACAGGTGGGGCTTTCTTT
TRBJ1-5,TRBV12-3/TRBV12-4,NA,many,CASSLALLGNQPQHF,TGTGCCAGCAGTTTAGCGCTATTAGGAAATCAGCCCCAGCATTTT
TRBJ1-5,TRBV30,NA,many,CAWSGRWSDQPQHF,TGTGCCTGGAGTGGACGGTGGAGTGATCAGCCCCAGCATTTT
TRBJ2-7,TRBV20-1,NA,NA,CSARDGRDSPYEQYF,TGCAGTGCTAGAGATGGCCGGGACTCTCCCTACGAGCAGTACTTC
TRBJ2-1,TRBV5-1,NA,few,CASSSGTDNEQFF,TGCGCCAGCAGCTCGGGGACCGACAATGAGCAGTTCTTC
TRBJ1-4,TRBV19,NA,NA,CASSLQGPEKLFF,TGTGCCAGTAGTCTTCAGGGACCTGAAAAACTGTTTTTT
TRBJ2-1,TRBV3-1,TRBD2,NA,CASSLIAGVNEQFF,TGTGCCAGCAGCCTGATAGCGGGAGTAAATGAGCAGTTCTTC
TRBJ2-7,TRBV5-6,TRBD2,few,CASSQGTGTSEEYEQYF,TGTGCCAGCAGTCAAGGGACCGGGACTAGCGAGGAATACGAGCAGTACTTC
TRBJ1-6,TRBV27,NA,many,CASSLWGSNSPLHF,TGTGCCAGCAGTTTATGGGGATCTAATTCACCCCTCCACTTT
TRBJ2-7,TRBV20-1,TRBD1,many,CSATPGQGAYEQYF,TGCAGTGCTACTCCGGGACAGGGGGCCTACGAGCAGTACTTC
TRBJ2-7,TRBV28,TRBD1,many,CASQMKGQLYEQYF,TGTGCCAGCCAGATGAAGGGACAGCTATACGAGCAGTACTTC
TRBJ1-2,TRBV19,NA,many,CASTRTSWYGYTF,TGTGCCAGTACTAGGACGAGCTGGTATGGCTACACCTTC
TRBJ1-3,TRBV6-1,TRBD1,few,CASSEHYGTGLSGNTIYF,TGTGCCAGCAGTGAACATTATGGGACAGGGCTCTCTGGAAACACCATATATTTT
TRBJ2-7,TRBV27,NA,few,CASSLSADGYEQYF,TGTGCCAGCAGTCTTTCCGCGGATGGCTACGAGCAGTACTTC
TRBJ2-5,TRBV5-1,NA,many,CASSLGGGETQYF,TGTGCCAGCAGCTTAGGTGGCGGAGAGACCCAGTACTTC
TRBJ2-5,TRBV19,NA,NA,CASSKNQETQYF,TGTGCCAGTAGTAAAAATCAAGAGACCCAGTACTTC